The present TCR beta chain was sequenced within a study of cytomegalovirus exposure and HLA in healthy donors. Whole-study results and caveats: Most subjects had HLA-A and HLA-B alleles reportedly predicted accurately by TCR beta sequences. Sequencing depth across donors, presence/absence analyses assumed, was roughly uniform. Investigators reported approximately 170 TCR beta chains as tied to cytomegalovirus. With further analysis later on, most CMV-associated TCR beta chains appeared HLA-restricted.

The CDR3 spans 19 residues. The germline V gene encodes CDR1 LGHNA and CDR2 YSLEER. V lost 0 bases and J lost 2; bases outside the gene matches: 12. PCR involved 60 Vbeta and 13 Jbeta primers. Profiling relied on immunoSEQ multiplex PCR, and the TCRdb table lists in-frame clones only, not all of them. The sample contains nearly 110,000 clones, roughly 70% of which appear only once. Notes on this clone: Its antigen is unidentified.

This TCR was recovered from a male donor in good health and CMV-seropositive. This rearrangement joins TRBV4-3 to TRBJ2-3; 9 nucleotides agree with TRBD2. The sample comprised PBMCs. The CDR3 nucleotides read TGCGCCAGCAGCCAAGATTCGGCGGGGGGGTCTAACCCCACAGATACGCAGTATTTT. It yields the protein CASSQDSAGGSNPTDTQYF.